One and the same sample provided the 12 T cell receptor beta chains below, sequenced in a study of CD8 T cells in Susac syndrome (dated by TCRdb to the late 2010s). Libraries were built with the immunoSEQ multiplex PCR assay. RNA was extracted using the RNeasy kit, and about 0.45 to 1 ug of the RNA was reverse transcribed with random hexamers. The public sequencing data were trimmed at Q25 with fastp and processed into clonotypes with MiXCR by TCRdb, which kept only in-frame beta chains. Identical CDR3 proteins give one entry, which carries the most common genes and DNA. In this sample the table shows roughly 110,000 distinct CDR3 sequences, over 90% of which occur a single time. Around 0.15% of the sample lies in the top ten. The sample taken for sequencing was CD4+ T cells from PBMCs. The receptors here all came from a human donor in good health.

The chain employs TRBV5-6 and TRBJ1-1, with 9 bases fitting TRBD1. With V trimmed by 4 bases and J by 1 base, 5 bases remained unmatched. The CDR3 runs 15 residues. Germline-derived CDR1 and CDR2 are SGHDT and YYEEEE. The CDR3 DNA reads TGTGCCAGCAGCCCCGGGACAGGGAAGAACACTGAAGCTTTCTTT. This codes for CASSPGTGKNTEAFF.

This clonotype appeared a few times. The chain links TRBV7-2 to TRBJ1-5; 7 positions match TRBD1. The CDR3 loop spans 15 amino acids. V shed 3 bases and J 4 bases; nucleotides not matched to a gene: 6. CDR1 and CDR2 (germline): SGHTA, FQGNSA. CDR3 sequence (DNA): TGTGCCAGCAGCTTCACCGGGACAGCTAATCAGCCCCAGCATTTT. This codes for CASSFTGTANQPQHF. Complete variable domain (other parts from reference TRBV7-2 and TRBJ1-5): GAGVSQSPSNKVTEKGKDVELRCDPISGHTALYWYRQSLGQGLEFLIYFQGNSAPDKSGLPSDRFSAERTGGSVSTLTIQRTQQEDSAVYLCASSFTGTANQPQHFGDGTRLSIL.

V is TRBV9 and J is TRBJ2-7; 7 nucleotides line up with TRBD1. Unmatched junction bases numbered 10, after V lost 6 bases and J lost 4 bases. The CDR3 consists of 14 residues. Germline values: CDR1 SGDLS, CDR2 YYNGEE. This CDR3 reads CASTPGQRPYEQYF. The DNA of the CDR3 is TGTGCCAGCACCCCGGGACAGCGGCCTTACGAGCAGTACTTC.

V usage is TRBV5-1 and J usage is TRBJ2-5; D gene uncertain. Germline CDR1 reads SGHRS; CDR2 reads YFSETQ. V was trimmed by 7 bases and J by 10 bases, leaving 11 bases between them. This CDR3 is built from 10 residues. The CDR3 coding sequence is TGCGCCAGCCCCCCCCCGGACCAGTACTTC. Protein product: CASPPPDQYF. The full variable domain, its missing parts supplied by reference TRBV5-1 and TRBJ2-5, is KAGVTQTPRYLIKTRGQQVTLSCSPISGHRSVSWYQQTPGQGLQFLFEYFSETQRNKGNFPGRFSGRQFSNSRSEMNVSTLELGDSALYLCASPPPDQYFGPGTRLLVL.

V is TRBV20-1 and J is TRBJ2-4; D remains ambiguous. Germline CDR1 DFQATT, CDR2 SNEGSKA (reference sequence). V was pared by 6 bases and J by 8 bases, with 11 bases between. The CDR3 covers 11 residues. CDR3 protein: CSAPTADIQYF. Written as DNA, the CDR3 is TGCAGTGCACCGACGGCGGACATTCAGTACTTC.

The CDR3 reads CASSLAPIGGVYGYTF. The CDR3 DNA reads as TGTGCCAGCAGTTTAGCGCCGATCGGAGGAGTCTATGGCTACACCTTC. This chain links TRBV12-3 or TRBV12-4 with TRBJ1-2; D uncertain. The CDR3 is 16 residues long. Trimming removed 0 bases from V and 4 bases from J, with 15 bases in between.

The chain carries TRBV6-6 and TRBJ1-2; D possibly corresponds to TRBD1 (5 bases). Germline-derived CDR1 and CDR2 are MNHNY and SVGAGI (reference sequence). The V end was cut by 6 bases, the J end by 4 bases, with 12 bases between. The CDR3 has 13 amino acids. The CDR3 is CASSQGPFYGYTF. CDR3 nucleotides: TGTGCCAGCAGCCAGGGCCCCTTCTATGGCTACACCTTC.

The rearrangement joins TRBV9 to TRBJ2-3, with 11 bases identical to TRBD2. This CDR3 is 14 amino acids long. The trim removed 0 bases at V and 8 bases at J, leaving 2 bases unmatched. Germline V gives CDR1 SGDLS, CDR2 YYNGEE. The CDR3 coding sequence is TGTGCCAGCAGCGTAGCTAGCGGGGGGCCTACGCAGTATTTT. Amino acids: CASSVASGGPTQYF.

CDR3 coding DNA: TGTGCCAGCTCACCTTTGAGGGGGCTAGGCACTGAAGCTTTCTTT. Translation: CASSPLRGLGTEAFF. The V and J genes are TRBV18 and TRBJ1-1; the match to TRBD1 covers 7 bases. V shed 3 bases, J shed 4 bases, and the junction held 8 bases outside the gene matches. This CDR3 comprises 15 residues. Germline lookup yields CDR1 KGHSH and CDR2 LQKENI.

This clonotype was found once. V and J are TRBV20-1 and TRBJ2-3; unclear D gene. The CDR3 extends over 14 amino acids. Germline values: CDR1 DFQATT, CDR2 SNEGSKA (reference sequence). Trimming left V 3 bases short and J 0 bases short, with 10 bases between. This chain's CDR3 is CSASKDTSTDTQYF. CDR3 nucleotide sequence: TGCAGTGCTAGTAAGGATACAAGCACAGATACGCAGTATTTT.

DNA for the CDR3: TGTGCCAGCAGTGGGCAGGGTCGTAGCACTGAAGCTTTCTTT. This gives the protein CASSGQGRSTEAFF. This chain connects TRBV2 to TRBJ1-1; perhaps TRBD1 as D (5 bases). The CDR3 runs to 14 residues. In germline, CDR1 is SNHLY, CDR2 FYNNEI. Trimming took 4 bases from V and 4 from J, leaving 13 bases between them.

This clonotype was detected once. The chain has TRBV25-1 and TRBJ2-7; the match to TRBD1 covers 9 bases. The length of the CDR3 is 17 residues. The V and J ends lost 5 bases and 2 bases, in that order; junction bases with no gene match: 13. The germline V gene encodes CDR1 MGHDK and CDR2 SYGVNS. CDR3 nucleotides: TGTGCCAGCAGTCTTAAACCGGGACAGGGTTCAACCTACGAGCAGTACTTC. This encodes CASSLKPGQGSTYEQYF.